Each of the 4 T cell receptor beta chains below was sequenced from the same sample in a study of identical twins. TCRdb called the 5' RACE reads again in MiXCR, with one record for every CDR3 protein. The repertoire includes 400,000 to 500,000 distinct CDR3 sequences, 14% of them detected once, and 0.95% to 1% sits in the top ten. The sample was also linked to a second study, of yellow fever vaccine responses in identical twins.

Specimen: CD4+ T cells sorted from blood. The receptors derive from a woman under 30 in good health.

This clonotype appeared a few times. The chain is built from TRBV6-5 and TRBJ2-3; D ambiguous. Germline values: CDR1 MNHEY, CDR2 SVGAGI. This CDR3 has 16 residues. Trimming removed 2 bases from V and 0 bases from J, with 12 bases in between. The CDR3 coding sequence is TGTGCCAGCAGTTACCTCGGAGCTACTAGCACAGATACGCAGTATTTT. Translation gives CASSYLGATSTDTQYF.

This clonotype was observed a few times. This sequence joins TRBV9 and TRBJ2-7; 7 bases agree with TRBD1. Germline V gene data show CDR1 as SGDLS and CDR2 as YYNGEE. The CDR3 is 15 residues long. V lost 4 bases and J lost 6; bases outside the gene matches: 13. CDR3 in DNA: TGTGCCAGCAGCCTACGACAGGGAGACAATTCCGAGCAGTACTTC. Translating it yields CASSLRQGDNSEQYF. The variable domain in full, completed from reference TRBV9 and TRBJ2-7, reads DSGVTQTPKHLITATGQRVTLRCSPRSGDLSVYWYQQSLDQGLQFLIQYYNGEERAKGNILERFSAQQFPDLHSELNLSSLELGDSALYFCASSLRQGDNSEQYFGPGTRLTVT.

This clonotype was recorded at least ten times. This sequence joins TRBV7-8 and TRBJ2-1; D unresolved. The germline gives CDR1 SGHVS, CDR2 FQNEAQ. V lost 5 bases and J 2 bases, leaving 7 bases between the germline ends. There are 13 residues in the CDR3. The chain's CDR3 is CASSPGPYNEQFF. As DNA, the CDR3 is TGTGCCAGCAGCCCCGGCCCCTACAATGAGCAGTTCTTC.

This chain uses TRBV29-1 with TRBJ2-7; TRBD1 is a possible D gene (6 bases). V was clipped by 1 base and J by 3 bases, with 13 bases between them. This CDR3 is built from 14 residues. Germline V gives CDR1 SQVTM, CDR2 ANQGSEA. The CDR3 protein is CSVEVGTKYYEQYF. The CDR3 nucleotides are TGCAGCGTTGAAGTCGGGACAAAATACTACGAGCAGTACTTC.